Listed here are 27 T cell receptor beta chains from one sample, sequenced in a study of T cell clonality in common variable immunodeficiency. The data were produced by immunoSEQ multiplex PCR, yet TCRdb's version contains in-frame clones alone and is incomplete. The sample contains tens of thousands of clones, none of them singletons. Sequenced input: peripheral blood mononuclear cells. The receptors here all came from a person aged 18 to 70 in good health.

This clone came up many times. The read ends 3 residues early relative to the CDR3; the germline J gene fills the gap. The chain uses TRBV7-9 and TRBJ1-3; no clear D. The CDR3 consists of 15 residues. Germline CDR1 is SEHNR and CDR2 is FQNEAQ (reference sequence). The ends were cut back, 0 bases at V and 0 bases at J, with 6 bases in the middle. This chain's CDR3 is CASSLAADSGNTIYF. The sequenced CDR3 bases are TGTGCCAGCAGCTTAGCAGCGGACTCTGGAAACACC.

This clone was seen at least ten times. The CDR3 goes on 3 residues after the read ends, and that part is filled in from the germline J gene. The chain recombines TRBV5-1 with TRBJ2-7; D is undetermined. V was shortened by 5 bases and J by 0 bases, with 6 bases between the two germline ends. There are 12 residues in the CDR3. The germline CDR1 and CDR2 sequences are SGHRS and YFSETQ. The CDR3 spells CASRVDSYEQYF. Partial CDR3 DNA: TGCGCCAGCAGGGTAGACTCCTACGAG.

This clone has just a few counts. The read terminates 3 residues before the CDR3 end, so the remaining end is supplied by the germline J gene. The chain uses TRBV7-8 and TRBJ1-5, with 7 bases that match TRBD1. The CDR3 contains 16 residues. Germline CDR1 SGHVS, CDR2 FQNEAQ. Germline trimming cut 0 bases from V and 2 bases from J; bases unmatched to any gene: 4. CDR3 sequence: CASSLAGGAGNQPQHF. Incomplete CDR3 DNA: TGTGCCAGCAGCTTAGCAGGGGGCGCGGGCAATCAGCCC.

In its sample, this clone was seen many times. The read falls 3 residues short of the CDR3 end, and the missing part is taken from the germline J gene. The V call is TRBV30, the J call TRBJ1-5; 7 nucleotides align to TRBD1. This CDR3 has 13 amino acids. Looked up from germline, CDR1 is GTSNPN and CDR2 is SVGIG (reference sequence). The junction had 6 bases not matched to a gene; V was cut back by 3 bases and J by 7 bases. The covered CDR3 bases are TGTGCCTGGAGCCTGACAGGGCGGCAGCCC. Its translation is CAWSLTGRQP. The whole CDR3 reads CAWSLTGRQPQHF.

This clone has ten or more counts. The observed sequence ends 3 residues before the CDR3 terminus, with the missing tail filled in from the germline J gene. The chain couples TRBV18 to TRBJ2-3; TRBD1 might be the D (7 bases). Germline CDR1 reads KGHSH; CDR2 reads LQKENI. This CDR3 region has 16 residues. Trimming removed 0 bases from V and 0 bases from J, with 10 bases in between. The chain's CDR3 is CASSPPTGTSTDTQYF. The CDR3 bases that were read are TGTGCCAGCTCACCACCGACAGGGACTAGCACAGATACG.

This clone showed up many times. The read falls 3 residues short of the CDR3 end, and the missing part is taken from the germline J gene. V is TRBV20-1 and J is TRBJ2-7, with D tentatively TRBD1 (5 bases). CDR3 size: 12 residues. Looked up from germline, CDR1 is DFQATT and CDR2 is SNEGSKA (reference sequence). The V gene lost 6 bases and the J gene lost 1 base, with 10 bases spanning the gap. Incomplete CDR3 DNA: TGCAGTGCCTCTAGACAGTCCTACGAG. Translation gives CSASRQSYE. The full CDR3 reads CSASRQSYEQYF.

Points on this clone: A junction boundary mismatches the germline segment, possibly from a read error. The read terminates 3 residues before the CDR3 end, so the remaining end is supplied by the germline J gene. The J gene is TRBJ1-5, the V gene TRBV5-1; D not certain. Germline V gene lookup returns CDR1 SGHRS and CDR2 YFSETQ. This CDR3 contains 13 residues. The CDR3: CASGLDSFQPQHF. The covered CDR3 bases are TGCGCCAGCGGCTTGGATAGCTTTCAGCCC.

This clone appeared many times. The read terminates 3 residues before the CDR3 end, so the remaining end is supplied by the germline J gene. The V and J genes are TRBV7-6 and TRBJ2-2, with TRBD2 matching over 9 bases. This CDR3 comprises 18 residues. The germline V gene has CDR1 SGHVS and CDR2 FNYEAQ. V was clipped by 1 base and J by 4 bases; unmatched bases: 10. This CDR3 is CASSLGFAGGPTTGELFF. CDR3 DNA, as far as it was read: TGTGCCAGCAGCTTAGGTTTTGCGGGAGGGCCGACCACCGGGGAG.

This clone showed up many times. The read ends 3 residues before the CDR3 terminus; that terminus is restored from the germline J gene. The chain carries TRBV2 and TRBJ1-2, with 7 positions matching TRBD1. Germline assignment: CDR1 SNHLY and CDR2 FYNNEI. The CDR3 extends over 15 amino acids. The V segment lost 2 bases and the J segment 4 bases; nucleotides outside the gene matches: 7. The CDR3 sequence is CASSEFQGGGYGYTF. Partial CDR3 DNA: TGTGCCAGCAGTGAATTTCAGGGGGGTGGCTATGGC.

This clone has ten or more counts. The observed sequence ends 3 residues before the CDR3 terminus, with the missing tail filled in from the germline J gene. The chain has TRBV5-4 and TRBJ2-3; D perhaps matches TRBD1 (5 bases). CDR3 length: 16 amino acids. Germline V gene data show CDR1 as SGHNT and CDR2 as YYREEE (reference sequence). Trimming cost V 4 bases and J 0 bases, with 15 bases left between them. CDR3 DNA (partial): TGTGCCAGCAGCACGCCGCAGGGCCTAAGCACAGATACG. Amino acids: CASSTPQGLSTDT. In full, the CDR3 is CASSTPQGLSTDTQYF.

At least ten counts were recorded for this clone. The read ends 3 residues early relative to the CDR3; the germline J gene fills the gap. The V gene is TRBV5-1, the J gene TRBJ2-1; the match to TRBD2 covers 14 bases. Looked up from germline, CDR1 is SGHRS and CDR2 is YFSETQ. V lost 3 bases to trimming and J lost 7 bases; unmatched junction nucleotides: 6. The CDR3 is 16 amino acids. CDR3 bases read: TGCGCCAGCAGCTCTGGACTAGCGGGGGGTATGAATGAG. Translating gives CASSSGLAGGMNE. The CDR3 reads in full as CASSSGLAGGMNEQFF.

This clone was seen repeatedly, ten times or more. The read finishes 3 residues shy of the CDR3 end, and the germline J gene is used to complete it. V and J are TRBV20-1 and TRBJ2-7, with D perhaps TRBD1 (6 bases). V shed 7 bases and J shed 6 bases, with 19 bases lying between them. Germline V gene sequence: CDR1 DFQATT, CDR2 SNEGSKA (reference sequence). This CDR3 comprises 13 residues. The CDR3 protein is CSGTRTDRPEQYF. The sequenced part of the CDR3 DNA is TGCAGTGGGACGCGGACAGACCGTCCCGAG.

There are many counts of this clone. The CDR3 here is CASSETGGNEQFF. The sequenced part of the CDR3 DNA is TGCGCCAGCAGCGAGACAGGGGGCAATGAG. V gene TRBV5-1 combines with J gene TRBJ2-1; 9 nucleotides line up with TRBD1. Read data end 3 residues before the CDR3 end; the end is taken from the germline J gene. Germline CDR1 reads SGHRS; CDR2 reads YFSETQ. There are 13 residues in the CDR3. V trimming: 4 bases; J trimming: 6 bases; junction bases outside the gene matches: 2.

This clone was detected ten times or more. Coverage ceases 3 residues before the CDR3 finishes, and the germline J gene fills in the end. This chain connects TRBV29-1 to TRBJ2-7; D might be TRBD2 (6 bases). V lost 5 bases and J 4 bases, leaving 12 bases between the germline ends. CDR1 and CDR2 from the germline V gene are SQVTM and ANQGSEA. The CDR3 is 12 amino acids. The CDR3 loop is CSVRPGTYEQYF. The CDR3 bases that were read are TGCAGCGTTCGACCAGGGACTTACGAG.

Ten or more counts support this clone. With the read ending 3 residues before the CDR3 end, the germline J gene is used to fill in that end. V is TRBV7-2 and J is TRBJ1-5, with 7 nucleotides matching TRBD1. The germline V gene encodes CDR1 SGHTA and CDR2 FQGNSA. The CDR3 runs 14 residues. V shed 3 bases, J shed 4 bases, and the junction held 3 bases outside the gene matches. CDR3 amino acids: CASSLTGLNQPQHF. The covered CDR3 bases are TGTGCCAGCAGCTTGACAGGGTTAAATCAGCCC.

This clone has ten or more counts. This CDR3 is CASSESGVPTYTEAFF. CDR3 bases read: TGCGCCAGCAGTGAGTCCGGGGTACCTACCTACACTGAA. The chain combines TRBV10-1 with TRBJ1-1; D is unclear. Sequencing ends 3 residues short of the CDR3 end; the germline J gene provides the rest. With 0 bases removed from V and 3 bases from J, the gap between germline ends came to 14 bases. Germline CDR1 reads WNHNN; CDR2 reads SYGVQD (reference sequence). The CDR3 loop spans 16 amino acids.

Ten or more counts support this clone. The junction shows a germline mismatch at one end, possibly a read error. The read ends 3 residues early relative to the CDR3; the germline J gene fills the gap. The rearrangement uses TRBV6-1 and TRBJ2-7; no reliable D call. The CDR3 length is 15 residues. Germline V gives CDR1 MNHNS, CDR2 SASEGT. The CDR3 region is CASSEGTVSSYEQYF. The CDR3 bases that were read are TGTGCCAGCAGCGAAGGAACTGTGAGCTCCTACGAG.

Many counts were recorded for this clone. Read coverage stops 3 residues before the CDR3 terminus; the germline J gene supplies the remainder. The rearrangement joins TRBV19 to TRBJ1-4; D uncertain. The V gene lost 5 bases and the J gene lost 4 bases, with 14 bases spanning the gap. CDR1 and CDR2 from the germline V gene are LNHDA and SQIVND (reference sequence). The CDR3 spans 15 residues. CDR3 DNA (partial): TGTGCCAGTAGTGACCGACTTTCTTTTAATGAAAAA. Translation: CASSDRLSFNEK. The entire CDR3 protein is CASSDRLSFNEKLFF.

This clone was seen ten or more times. Coverage ceases 3 residues before the CDR3 finishes, and the germline J gene fills in the end. V and J are TRBV20-1 and TRBJ2-3; D remains ambiguous. Germline CDR1 is DFQATT and CDR2 is SNEGSKA (reference sequence). V was shortened by 0 bases and J by 6 bases, with 10 bases between the two germline ends. The CDR3 runs to 13 residues. The CDR3: CSARDPYGDTQYF. The CDR3 DNA, read in part, is TGCAGTGCTAGAGATCCTTACGGGGATACG.

Many counts were recorded for this clone. The read ends 3 residues before the CDR3 terminus; that terminus is restored from the germline J gene. V is TRBV5-4 and J is TRBJ1-2; D might be TRBD1 (5 bases). This CDR3 contains 14 residues. V was clipped by 4 bases and J by 5 bases, with 15 bases between them. CDR1 is SGHNT, CDR2 YYREEE, per germline (reference sequence). CDR3 DNA, as far as it was read: TGTGCCAGCAGCCGTTCAACAGGATTTTATGGC. Translated: CASSRSTGFYG. The whole CDR3 reads CASSRSTGFYGYTF.

This clone was seen ten or more times. CDR3 DNA, as far as it was read: TGCAGTGCTCTTGCTGGGGGCGCTTACACAGATACG. Protein: CSALAGGAYTDT. The entire CDR3 is CSALAGGAYTDTQYF. This sequence joins TRBV20-1 and TRBJ2-3, with D perhaps matching TRBD1 (6 bases). The read comes to an end 3 residues before the CDR3 does, leaving the germline J gene to fill in the end. Germline values: CDR1 DFQATT, CDR2 SNEGSKA (reference sequence). Trimming cost V 5 bases and J 2 bases, with 17 bases left between them. The CDR3 totals 15 residues.

This clone was observed a few times. The read finishes 3 residues shy of the CDR3 end, and the germline J gene is used to complete it. This chain links TRBV30 with TRBJ1-2, with 7 nucleotides matching TRBD1. Germline V gene lookup returns CDR1 GTSNPN and CDR2 SVGIG (reference sequence). The CDR3 totals 14 residues. The chain's CDR3 is CAWSVPGTAYDYTF. The DNA read from the CDR3 is TGTGCCTGGAGTGTACCCGGGACAGCCTACGAC. Supplemented by reference TRBV30 and TRBJ1-2, the full variable domain reads SQTIHQWPATLVQPVGSPLSLECTVEGTSNPNLYWYRQAAGRGLQLLFYSVGIGQISSEVPQNLSASRPQDRQFILSSKKLLLSDSGFYLCAWSVPGTAYDYTFGSGTRLTVV.

The table lists this clone with many counts. Read data end 3 residues before the CDR3 end; the end is taken from the germline J gene. The chain couples TRBV28 to TRBJ1-3, with D maybe TRBD1 (5 bases). The V gene's germline CDR1 is MDHEN and CDR2 SYDVKM. V lost 4 bases, J lost 0 bases, and 13 bases lay in between. The CDR3 has 16 amino acids. The CDR3 spells CASSSQVLSSGNTIYF. The sequenced CDR3 bases are TGTGCCAGCAGTTCACAGGTACTCAGCTCTGGAAACACC.

There are many counts of this clone. With the read ending 3 residues before the CDR3 end, the germline J gene is used to fill in that end. The V and J genes are TRBV11-2 and TRBJ2-1; 15 bases are a match to TRBD2. CDR1 and CDR2 from the germline V gene are SGHAT and FQNNGV. The J segment lost 7 bases and the V segment lost 4 bases, leaving 2 bases of the junction unmatched. This CDR3 region has 15 residues. CDR3 in amino acids: CASSSGLAGGNEQFF. CDR3 DNA (partial): TGTGCCAGCAGCTCGGGACTAGCGGGAGGTAATGAG.

This clone was observed at least ten times. The read finishes 3 residues shy of the CDR3 end, and the germline J gene is used to complete it. This rearrangement joins TRBV20-1 to TRBJ2-7, with TRBD2 matching over 12 bases. The trim removed 1 base at V and 2 bases at J, leaving 3 bases unmatched. The CDR3 is made up of 15 amino acids. Germline V gene data show CDR1 as DFQATT and CDR2 as SNEGSKA (reference sequence). The CDR3 bases that were read are TGCAGTGCTAGAGGTCGGACTAGCGGGACCTACGAG. Translation: CSARGRTSGTYE. The full CDR3 is CSARGRTSGTYEQYF.

This clone came up many times. The missing CDR3 end, 3 residues past where the read stops, is filled in from the germline J gene. This chain connects TRBV19 to TRBJ2-1, with 10 positions matching TRBD2. This CDR3 contains 15 residues. Looked up from germline, CDR1 is LNHDA and CDR2 is SQIVND (reference sequence). V was clipped by 4 bases and J by 1 base; unmatched bases: 1. The sequenced part of the CDR3 DNA is TGTGCCAGTAGTACGACTAGCGGGTCCTACAATGAG. As protein: CASSTTSGSYNE. The full CDR3 reads CASSTTSGSYNEQFF.

This clone was found many times. The sequence runs out 3 residues before the end of the CDR3; the remainder is reconstructed from the germline J gene. The V gene is TRBV12-3 or TRBV12-4, the J gene TRBJ2-3; 8 nucleotides agree with TRBD1. There are 15 residues in the CDR3. With 5 bases clipped from V and 2 bases from J, the junction kept 6 bases outside the gene matches. This chain's CDR3 is CASSPDRGNTDTQYF. The DNA read from the CDR3 is TGTGCCAGCAGTCCCGACAGGGGCAACACAGATACG.